One T cell receptor (beta chain) is described in this entry. The data were obtained in a study of blood T cell repertoires in COVID-19. Source study methods: Amplification with reference gene primers provided the estimates of nucleated cell counts. Produced via immunoSEQ multiplex PCR; TCRdb's table is partial and in-frame only. V and J calls and clone size follow that table, whereas D and trimming were derived from the DNA. Here the sample spans approximately 290,000 clones, around 89% being singletons. The junction had 8 bases not matched to a gene; V was cut back by 10 bases and J by 1 base. Germline lookup yields CDR1 MNHEY and CDR2 SMNVEV (reference sequence). The length of the CDR3 is 16 residues.

The TCR sequence derives from a man aged 30-40 years with acute or convalescent COVID-19. Sequenced sample: peripheral blood. The V gene is TRBV27, the J gene TRBJ1-6, with 9 bases fitting TRBD1. Written as DNA, the CDR3 is TGTGCCACCGGGACAGGGTGGGCGTCCTATAATTCACCCCTCCACTTT. Encoded protein: CATGTGWASYNSPLHF.